A selection of T cell receptor beta chains follows, all from one sample in a study of Graves' ophthalmopathy and Graves' hyperthyroidism. TCRdb re-analysed the multiplex PCR reads in MiXCR, keeping a single row per CDR3 protein. The data hold approximately 700,000 distinct CDR3 sequences, with roughly two fifths observed a single time. Sequenced: peripheral blood. Receptor source: an adult man with Graves' ophthalmopathy. The CDR3 runs from the conserved cysteine through the conserved F or W. The D gene is left open where the match is weak. Clone size appears in some rows only: once, few, many, or a class for an expanded clone.

cdr3_aa	cdr3_nt	d_call	j_call	clone_size	v_call
CASRNTRQGPPEQYF	TGTGCCAGCAGGAATACTAGACAGGGACCTCCCGAGCAGTACTTC	TRBD1	TRBJ2-7	.	TRBV6-6
CASSMSTSETQYF	TGTGCCAGCAGTATGTCTACCTCGGAGACCCAGTACTTC	.	TRBJ2-5	.	TRBV11-1
CASGEDLTDEKLFF	TGTGCCAGTGGGGAAGACCTCACTGATGAAAAACTGTTTTTT	.	TRBJ1-4	.	TRBV2
CSASFGDGVEETQYF	TGCAGTGCTAGTTTTGGGGATGGGGTCGAAGAGACCCAGTACTTC	.	TRBJ2-5	few	TRBV20-1
CASSARTSGIYEQYF	TGTGCCAGCAGTGCTAGGACTAGCGGGATCTACGAGCAGTACTTC	TRBD2	TRBJ2-7	.	TRBV9
CASARGTDTQYF	TGTGCCAGCGCACGCGGCACAGATACGCAGTATTTT	.	TRBJ2-3	.	TRBV2
CASSSLGTSAYVQYF	TGTGCCAGCAGCTCCCTCGGGACCTCGGCCTACGTGCAGTACTTC	.	TRBJ2-7	.	TRBV5-6
CSVVTGANTEAFF	TGCAGCGTTGTAACAGGTGCGAACACTGAAGCTTTCTTT	.	TRBJ1-1	many	TRBV29-1
CSARDISLKKGAQETQYF	TGCAGTGCTAGAGATATCTCCCTAAAAAAAGGAGCCCAAGAGACCCAGTACTTC	.	TRBJ2-5	.	TRBV20-1
CSAKPPPEAWDTEAFF	TGCAGTGCTAAGCCCCCCCCAGAAGCCTGGGACACTGAAGCTTTCTTT	.	TRBJ1-1	.	TRBV20-1
CASSQDWVEGSSNQPQHF	TGCGCCAGCAGCCAAGATTGGGTGGAAGGGTCTAGCAATCAGCCCCAGCATTTT	.	TRBJ1-5	.	TRBV25-1
CASSNRAYSDQPQHF	TGCGCCAGCAGCAACCGGGCCTATAGCGATCAGCCCCAGCATTTT	.	TRBJ1-5	.	TRBV5-1
CSASDQGQGPYGYTF	TGCAGTGCTAGTGATCAAGGACAGGGTCCGTATGGCTACACCTTC	TRBD1	TRBJ1-2	.	TRBV20-1
CASSRAGDTEAFF	TGTGCCAGCAGCCGTGCAGGGGACACTGAAGCTTTCTTT	.	TRBJ1-1	.	TRBV9
CASSPGTAANTEAFF	TGTGCCAGCAGTCCAGGGACAGCAGCGAACACTGAAGCTTTCTTT	TRBD1	TRBJ1-1	.	TRBV2
CASSDPGTGRAF	TGTGCCAGCAGTGATCCCGGGACAGGGAGGGCCTTC	TRBD1	TRBJ2-7	.	TRBV9
CSVDRGGSPNTEAFF	TGCAGCGTTGACCGGGGGGGCAGCCCGAACACTGAAGCTTTCTTT	.	TRBJ1-1	many	TRBV29-1
CASTPTGDSGANVLTF	TGTGCCAGCACCCCGACAGGGGATTCTGGGGCCAACGTCCTGACTTTC	TRBD1	TRBJ2-6	.	TRBV7-9
CASSQSTVDGYTF	TGTGCCAGCAGCCAATCGACAGTAGATGGCTACACCTTC	.	TRBJ1-2	many	TRBV16
CSVVILNTEAFF	TGCAGCGTCGTAATCTTGAACACTGAAGCTTTCTTT	.	TRBJ1-1	many	TRBV29-1
CSARADRSYEQYF	TGCAGTGCTAGGGCGGACAGGTCCTACGAGCAGTACTTC	TRBD1	TRBJ2-7	few	TRBV20-1
CASSLTGTGNEKLFF	TGTGCCAGCAGCCTGACCGGGACAGGCAATGAAAAACTGTTTTTT	TRBD1	TRBJ1-4	many	TRBV7-2
CASSDRGQGDRETQYF	TGTGCCAGCAGTGATAGGGGACAGGGTGATCGAGAGACCCAGTACTTC	TRBD1	TRBJ2-5	.	TRBV6-1
CASSLEGSGRAGEQYF	TGCGCCAGCAGTTTGGAAGGTAGCGGGAGGGCGGGCGAGCAGTACTTC	TRBD2	TRBJ2-7	.	TRBV5-1